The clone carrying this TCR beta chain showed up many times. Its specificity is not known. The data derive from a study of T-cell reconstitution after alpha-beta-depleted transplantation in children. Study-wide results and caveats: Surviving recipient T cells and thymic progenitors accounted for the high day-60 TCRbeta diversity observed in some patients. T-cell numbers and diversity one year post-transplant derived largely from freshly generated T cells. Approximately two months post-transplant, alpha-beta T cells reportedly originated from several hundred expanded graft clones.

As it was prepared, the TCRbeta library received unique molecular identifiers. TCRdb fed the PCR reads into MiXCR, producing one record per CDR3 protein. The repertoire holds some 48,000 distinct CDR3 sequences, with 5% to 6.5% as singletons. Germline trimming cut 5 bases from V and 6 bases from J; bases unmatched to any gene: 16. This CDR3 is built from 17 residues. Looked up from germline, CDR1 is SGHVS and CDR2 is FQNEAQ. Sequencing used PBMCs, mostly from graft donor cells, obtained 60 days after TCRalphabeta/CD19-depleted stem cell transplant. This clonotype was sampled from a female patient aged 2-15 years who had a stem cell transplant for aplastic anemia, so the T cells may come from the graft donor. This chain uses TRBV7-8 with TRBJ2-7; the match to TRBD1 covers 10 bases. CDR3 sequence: CASSNPTDRGRLGEQYF. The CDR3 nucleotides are TGTGCCAGCAGCAACCCGACCGACAGGGGGCGATTAGGCGAGCAGTACTTC.